Sequencing of this T cell receptor (beta chain) was carried out in a study of cytomegalovirus exposure and HLA in healthy donors. Background on the study: A preliminary data release comprised 80 million or so unique TCRs obtained from HLA-typed donors. Membership in the Caucasian-associated ancestry cluster was found for approximately 85% of fewer than 450 genotyped donors. Study-level findings and limits: Per published reports, the classifier diagnosed cytomegalovirus status with high specificity and sensitivity. HLA alleles showed associations with 16,951 TCR beta sequences in a later analysis, at a 0.05 false discovery rate.

CDR1 and CDR2 (germline): SGHDT, YYEEEE. Between the trimmed V and J ends, which lost 4 bases and 4 bases, there was a span of 17 bases. There are 15 residues in the CDR3. The PCR was carried out with 60 Vbeta primers and 13 Jbeta primers. Here immunoSEQ multiplex PCR was the method, and the copy in TCRdb shows in-frame clones only, minus some. Here the sample spans under 110,000 clones, around three quarters being singletons. A note on this clone: The antigen remains unidentified.

The genes are TRBV5-6 and TRBJ1-2, with D tentatively TRBD1 (5 bases). Material: PBMCs. This TCR was sampled from a man in his forties in good health and CMV-seronegative. CDR3 DNA: TGTGCCAGCAGCCAAAAACGACAGACACTCTATGGCTACACCTTC. Residues: CASSQKRQTLYGYTF.